This T cell receptor delta chain was retrieved from a study of γδ T cells in repeated Plasmodium falciparum infection. Study background: Donors had four controlled P. falciparum NF54 infections over approximately 600 days.

The CDR3 covers 18 residues. CDR1 and CDR2 from the germline V gene are TSWWSYY and QGS. Trimming cost V 3 bases and J 0 bases, with 20 bases left between them. Vgamma9/Vdelta2+ and Vdelta2-negative gammadelta T cells were flow-sorted from PBMC for bulk sequencing. TCRdb fed the multiplex PCR reads to CATT. The sample has around 86,000 delta-chain clones; over 1.3% are singletons. This clone is medium-sized by share. The sample contains more than one DNA sequence encoding this CDR3. The J gene is TRDJ1, the V gene TRDV1; the D is unclear. Material for sequencing was gamma-delta T cells from blood. The sequence was obtained from a pool of human donors (malaria-infected and uninfected, not separated). This chain's CDR3 is CALGDFRLSSLYTDKLIF. For the CDR3, the DNA is TGTGCTCTTGGGGATTTCCGGCTCTCCTCCCTATACACCGATAAACTCATCTTT.